This T cell receptor (beta chain) was captured in a study of cytomegalovirus exposure and HLA in healthy donors. Study-wide points: What a later analysis showed was that several of the most significant clusters appeared linked to common viral pathogens.

As concerns this clone: Its cognate antigen is unknown.

Amplification used 60 Vbeta primers and 13 Jbeta primers. Assay used: immunoSEQ multiplex PCR; TCRdb lists only in-frame clones, some missing. The sample lists 100,000 to 150,000 clones; around 81% were seen once. CDR3 length: 14 residues. Looked up from germline, CDR1 is MNHEY and CDR2 is SVGAGI. Trimming removed 5 bases from V and 0 bases from J, with 9 bases in between. The sequenced sample consisted of PBMCs. This receptor was taken from a woman between 40 and 50 years old in good health and CMV-seronegative. The chain is built from TRBV6-5 and TRBJ2-3; the D is unclear. CDR3 DNA: TGTGCCAGCAGTAAACTAATTAGCACAGATACGCAGTATTTT. Its translation: CASSKLISTDTQYF.